This T cell receptor (beta chain) stems from a study of blood T cells in healthy people across ages. Broader study findings: In older individuals, TCR beta diversity per million T cells was lower, falling roughly linearly with age.

A word on this clonotype: Antigen unknown.

The second PCR ran about 6 to 12 cycles with a sample-barcoded 5' primer and J-beta primers. TCRdb used MiXCR to reprocess the 5' RACE reads, holding one entry per CDR3 protein. The sample yields about 650,000 distinct CDR3 sequences, roughly 30% seen once. Sequencing was carried out using blood. This sequence originates from a woman aged 80 or older in good health.

The chain's CDR3 is CASSRARGLWDYNEQFF. CDR3 in DNA: TGCGCCAGCAGCCGGGCTCGGGGCCTCTGGGATTACAATGAGCAGTTCTTC. J is TRBJ2-1 and V is TRBV4-3; either TRBD1 or TRBD2 may supply D (5 bases each). There are 17 residues in the CDR3. Per the germline V gene, CDR1 is LGHNA and CDR2 is YSLEER. Trimming pared 4 bases from V and 4 bases from J, leaving 20 bases between.